The entry below gives a single TCR beta chain sequence along with its context. The CDR3 runs 14 residues. CDR1 SGHTA and CDR2 FQGNSA come from the germline V gene. Trimming stripped 4 bases from V and 1 base from J, with 5 bases between. Only in-frame clones appear in the TCRdb table, and some are missing; sequencing was by immunoSEQ multiplex PCR. The repertoire consists of about 160,000 clones, with roughly 84% occurring once and the leading ten covering around 6.9%. The data are from a study of blood T cell repertoires in COVID-19. Seattle's cohort entered during active infection and was followed longitudinally.

The gene calls are TRBV7-2 and TRBJ1-6; no reliable D call. Material for sequencing was peripheral blood. This receptor was taken from an elderly man with COVID-19, enrolled during active disease. The CDR3 DNA is TGTGCCAGCAGCTCACAATCCTATAATTCACCCCTCCACTTT. Protein: CASSSQSYNSPLHF.